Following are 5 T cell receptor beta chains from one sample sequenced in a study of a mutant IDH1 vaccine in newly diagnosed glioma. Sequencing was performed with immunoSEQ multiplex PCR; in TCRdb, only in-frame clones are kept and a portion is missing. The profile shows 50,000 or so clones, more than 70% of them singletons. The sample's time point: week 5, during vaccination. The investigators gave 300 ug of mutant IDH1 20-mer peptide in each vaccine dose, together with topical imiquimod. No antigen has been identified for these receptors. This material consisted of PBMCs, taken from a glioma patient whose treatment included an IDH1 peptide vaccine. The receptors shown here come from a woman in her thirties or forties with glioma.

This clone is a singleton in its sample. The CDR3 is CASSSYKGETQYF. For the CDR3, the DNA is TGTGCCAGCAGCTCGTACAAGGGTGAGACCCAGTACTTC. The chain recombines TRBV7-6 with TRBJ2-5; D unclear. V gave up 4 bases and J gave up 5 bases, with 11 bases separating them. The CDR3 is 13 residues long. Per germline, CDR1 SGHVS and CDR2 FNYEAQ. Supplemented by reference TRBV7-6 and TRBJ2-5, the full variable domain reads GAGVSQSPRYKVTKRGQDVALRCDPISGHVSLYWYRQALGQGPEFLTYFNYEAQQDKSGLPNDRFSAERPEGSISTLTIQRTEQRDSAMYRCASSSYKGETQYFGPGTRLLVL.

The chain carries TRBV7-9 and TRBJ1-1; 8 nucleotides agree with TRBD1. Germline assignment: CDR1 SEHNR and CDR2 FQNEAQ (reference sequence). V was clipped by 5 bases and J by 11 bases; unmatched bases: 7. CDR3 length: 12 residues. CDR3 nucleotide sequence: TGTGCCAGCAGCCAGGACAGGGCAAATGCTTTCTTT. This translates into CASSQDRANAFF. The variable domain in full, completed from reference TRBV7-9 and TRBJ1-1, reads DTGVSQNPRHKITKRGQNVTFRCDPISEHNRLYWYRQTLGQGPEFLTYFQNEAQLEKSRLLSDRFSAERPKGSFSTLEIQRTEQGDSAMYLCASSQDRANAFFGQGTRLTVV.

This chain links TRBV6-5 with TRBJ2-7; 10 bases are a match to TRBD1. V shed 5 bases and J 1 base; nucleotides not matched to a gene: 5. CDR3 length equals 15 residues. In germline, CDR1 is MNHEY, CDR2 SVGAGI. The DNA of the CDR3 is TGTGCCAGCAGTCAAGGGACAGGGGCGTCCTACGAGCAGTACTTC. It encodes CASSQGTGASYEQYF.

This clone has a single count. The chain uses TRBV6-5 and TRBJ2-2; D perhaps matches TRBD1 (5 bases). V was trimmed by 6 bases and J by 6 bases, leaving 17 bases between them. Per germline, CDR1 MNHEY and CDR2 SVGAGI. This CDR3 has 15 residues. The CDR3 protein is CASRTTAQPPGELFF. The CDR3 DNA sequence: TGTGCCAGCAGGACGACAGCCCAGCCCCCCGGGGAGCTGTTTTTT.

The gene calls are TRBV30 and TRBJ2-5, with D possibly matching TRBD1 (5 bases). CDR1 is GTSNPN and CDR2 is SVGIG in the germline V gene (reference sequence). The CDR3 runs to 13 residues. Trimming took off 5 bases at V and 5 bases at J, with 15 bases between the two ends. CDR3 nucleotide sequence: TGTGCCTGGTGCAAGCAGGGCGTCGAGACCCAGTACTTC. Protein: CAWCKQGVETQYF.